Following are 18 T cell receptor beta chains from one sample sequenced in a study of T cell responses to AZD1222 COVID-19 vaccine. Only in-frame clones appear in the TCRdb table, and some are missing; sequencing was by immunoSEQ multiplex PCR. The data contain roughly 110,000 clones, around nine tenths of them singletons. The sequenced sample was peripheral blood, obtained on day 0 of AZD1222 vaccination. The source is an adult in good health.

The chain joins TRBV7-8 to TRBJ2-7; 16 nucleotides match TRBD2. The CDR3 extends over 18 amino acids. V shed 1 base, J shed 2 bases, and the junction held 5 bases outside the gene matches. Germline lookup yields CDR1 SGHVS and CDR2 FQNEAQ. In DNA, the CDR3 is TGTGCCAGCAGCTTAGATACCGGGACTAGCGGGAGGGCCTACGAGCAGTACTTC. Amino acids: CASSLDTGTSGRAYEQYF.

With regard to this clone: One junction end disagrees with the germline gene, perhaps due to a read error. The chain carries TRBV7-7 and TRBJ1-2, with TRBD1 matching over 8 bases. The CDR3 covers 13 residues. The germline gives CDR1 SSHAT, CDR2 FNYEAQ (reference sequence). The CDR3 is CASSPTGEYGYTF. The DNA of the CDR3 is TGTGCTAGCAGCCCGACAGGGGAGTACGGCTACACCTTC.

Note on this clone: In the same sample, other DNA sequences code for this CDR3. The chain is built from TRBV28 and TRBJ1-2; D gene uncertain. The V end lost 4 bases, the J end lost 2 bases, and 2 bases lay between the germline ends. Germline-derived CDR1 and CDR2 are MDHEN and SYDVKM. CDR3 size: 11 residues. The CDR3 is CASSSNYGYTF. The CDR3 DNA sequence: TGTGCCAGCAGTTCAAACTATGGCTACACCTTC.

The J gene is TRBJ2-1, the V gene TRBV7-6; 10 bases are shared with TRBD2. Losses at the gene ends were 4 bases for V and 4 bases for J; bases not matched to a gene: 10. This CDR3 contains 17 residues. Germline V gene sequence: CDR1 SGHVS, CDR2 FNYEAQ. The DNA of the CDR3 is TGTGCCAGCAGCTCCCGACCGGGACTAGCGACTTACAATGAGCAGTTCTTC. Its translation: CASSSRPGLATYNEQFF.

CDR3: CASSGDGTPPEQFF. CDR3 sequence (DNA): TGTGCCAGCAGCGGAGATGGGACCCCGCCTGAGCAGTTCTTC. The chain links TRBV7-2 to TRBJ2-1; D may correspond to TRBD1 or TRBD2 (5 bases each). Germline V CDR1 and CDR2: SGHTA, FQGNSA. V shed 5 bases and J shed 9 bases, with 17 bases lying between them. CDR3 length equals 14 residues.

The chain couples TRBV5-1 to TRBJ1-4, with D maybe TRBD1 (6 bases). The CDR3 has 14 residues. Trimming cost V 3 bases and J 2 bases, with 8 bases left between them. Germline lookup yields CDR1 SGHRS and CDR2 YFSETQ. In DNA, the CDR3 is TGCGCCAGCAGCTCCCAGGGGACTAATGAAAAACTGTTTTTT. It encodes CASSSQGTNEKLFF. The full variable domain, in which reference TRBV5-1 and TRBJ1-4 provide the parts outside the CDR3, is KAGVTQTPRYLIKTRGQQVTLSCSPISGHRSVSWYQQTPGQGLQFLFEYFSETQRNKGNFPGRFSGRQFSNSRSEMNVSTLELGDSALYLCASSSQGTNEKLFFGSGTQLSVL.

The chain employs TRBV18 and TRBJ1-1; unclear D gene. Trimming left V 3 bases short and J 5 bases short, with 19 bases between. Germline CDR1 KGHSH, CDR2 LQKENI. The CDR3 is 16 amino acids. CDR3 DNA sequence: TGTGCCAGCTCACCGGCCTCCAGGTCTCAAGGGACTGAAGCTTTCTTT. This sequence encodes CASSPASRSQGTEAFF.

The V and J genes are TRBV27 and TRBJ1-1; D not resolved. Trimming took 7 bases from V and 1 from J, leaving 10 bases between them. Germline V gene data show CDR1 as MNHEY and CDR2 as SMNVEV (reference sequence). This CDR3 comprises 13 residues. CDR3 nucleotides: TGTGCCAGCAAGCCCGCCGGGAACACTGAAGCTTTCTTT. Amino acids: CASKPAGNTEAFF.

The chain links TRBV30 to TRBJ2-7; 10 bases are a match to TRBD2. Germline trimming cut 6 bases from V and 0 bases from J; bases unmatched to any gene: 5. Germline V gene data show CDR1 as GTSNPN and CDR2 as SVGIG (reference sequence). This CDR3 spans 14 amino acids. The CDR3 DNA sequence: TGTGCCTGCCGACGGACTAGCGGCTCCTACGAGCAGTACTTC. Amino acid sequence: CACRRTSGSYEQYF. Full variable domain (missing parts from reference TRBV30 and TRBJ2-7): SQTIHQWPATLVQPVGSPLSLECTVEGTSNPNLYWYRQAAGRGLQLLFYSVGIGQISSEVPQNLSASRPQDRQFILSSKKLLLSDSGFYLCACRRTSGSYEQYFGPGTRLTVT.

The V call is TRBV14, the J call TRBJ2-5; no firm D call. CDR3 length: 11 residues. Germline values: CDR1 SGHDN, CDR2 FVKESK. Between the trimmed V and J ends, which lost 5 bases and 5 bases, there was a span of 6 bases. The CDR3 DNA reads TGTGCCAGCAGCTCCGGGGAGACCCAGTACTTC. Protein: CASSSGETQYF.

This chain connects TRBV6-6 to TRBJ2-5; D unresolved. The CDR3 length is 14 residues. Trimming removed 5 bases at V and 5 bases at J, with 15 bases between. The germline gives CDR1 MNHNY, CDR2 SVGAGI (reference sequence). The CDR3 nucleotides read TGTGCCAGCAGTCACCTGCACTCTCCGGAGACCCAGTACTTC. It yields the protein CASSHLHSPETQYF.

This chain connects TRBV10-3 to TRBJ1-2, with D unclear. Germline values: CDR1 ENHRY, CDR2 SYGVKD. Trimming took off 2 bases at V and 5 bases at J, with 9 bases between the two ends. This CDR3 contains 13 residues. Here the CDR3 reads CAISEIFIYGYTF. The CDR3 bases are TGTGCCATCAGTGAGATTTTCATTTATGGCTACACCTTC.

The rearrangement links TRBV7-3 to TRBJ2-1, with D perhaps TRBD1 (6 bases). This CDR3 has 15 amino acids. Trimming pared 5 bases from V and 7 bases from J, leaving 18 bases between. The V gene's germline CDR1 is SGHTA and CDR2 FQGTGA. CDR3 loop: CASSATGPGRNEQFF. The CDR3 bases are TGTGCCAGCAGCGCGACAGGACCGGGTAGAAATGAGCAGTTCTTC.

In DNA, the CDR3 is TGTGCCAGCACTCGGGACTCTTCGAGAGAGCAGTATTTT. It encodes CASTRDSSREQYF. The chain is built from TRBV6-4 and TRBJ2-3; D is perhaps TRBD2 (6 bases). Trimming removed 7 bases at V and 11 bases at J, with 19 bases between. Germline V gives CDR1 MRHNA, CDR2 SNTAGT. CDR3 length: 13 residues.

The gene calls are TRBV27 and TRBJ2-6; 7 bases line up with TRBD1. The V gene end was trimmed by 6 bases and the J gene end by 0 bases; junction bases not matched to a gene: 8. The CDR3 length is 17 residues. Germline CDR1 and CDR2: MNHEY and SMNVEV (reference sequence). The CDR3 reads CASSPLGGHSGANVLTF. The CDR3 DNA reads as TGTGCCAGCAGCCCGTTAGGGGGCCACTCTGGGGCCAACGTCCTGACTTTC.

The chain recombines TRBV21-1 with TRBJ2-1; TRBD2, the table's D call, was not compared with the DNA. TRBV21-1 is a documented pseudogene. This CDR3 region has 17 residues. In DNA form, the CDR3 reads TGTGCCAGCAGCTCATGCCAGGGACTAGCGGACTACAATGAGCAGTTCTTC. This encodes CASSSCQGLADYNEQFF.

This rearrangement joins TRBV5-1 to TRBJ2-3; 7 bases line up with TRBD1. CDR1 and CDR2 from the germline V gene are SGHRS and YFSETQ. The CDR3 is 13 residues long. V was pared by 2 bases and J by 6 bases, with 3 bases of the junction left unmatched. Here the CDR3 DNA reads TGCGCCAGCAGCTTTCCAGGGGGTGATACGCAGTATTTT. Protein product: CASSFPGGDTQYF.

V gene TRBV24-1 combines with J gene TRBJ2-7; perhaps D is TRBD1 or TRBD2 (6 bases each). Per the germline V gene, CDR1 is KGHDR and CDR2 is SFDVKD. Trimming stripped 2 bases from V and 0 bases from J, with 7 bases between. The CDR3 has 14 residues. CDR3 nucleotides: TGTGCCACCAGTGATTCGGGGGCCTCCTACGAGCAGTACTTC. This sequence encodes CATSDSGASYEQYF.